Listed below are T cell receptor beta chains from one sample, sequenced in a study of blood T cell repertoires in COVID-19. Generated by immunoSEQ multiplex PCR, the TCRdb table keeps only in-frame clones and is missing some. The repertoire includes roughly 150,000 clones, around 88% of them detected once, and roughly 28% sits in the top ten. Sequenced material: peripheral blood. The receptors derive from a human donor in a cohort sampled during active COVID-19. CDR3s include the opening cysteine and the closing phenylalanine or tryptophan. Each record gives: D gene, J gene, clone size, V gene, CDR3 protein, CDR3 DNA. The D gene is left open where the match is weak. Part of the rows lack a size; the others show once, few, many or a class for expanded clones.

D gene: TRBD1
J gene: TRBJ2-7
clone size: -
V gene: TRBV19
CDR3 protein: CASSIGQGFQQYF
CDR3 DNA: TGTGCCAGTAGTATAGGACAGGGCTTTCAGCAGTACTTC

D gene: TRBD1
J gene: TRBJ2-1
clone size: -
V gene: TRBV5-1
CDR3 protein: CASSSGQGAEEQFF
CDR3 DNA: TGCGCCAGCAGCTCCGGACAGGGGGCGGAGGAGCAGTTCTTC

D gene: -
J gene: TRBJ2-7
clone size: -
V gene: TRBV2
CDR3 protein: CASTLRRGSEQYF
CDR3 DNA: TGTGCCAGCACTCTTCGGAGGGGCTCCGAGCAGTACTTC

D gene: TRBD2
J gene: TRBJ2-7
clone size: -
V gene: TRBV4-3
CDR3 protein: CASSQDSGGLNEQYF
CDR3 DNA: TGCGCCAGCAGCCAAGACAGCGGGGGGCTCAACGAGCAGTACTTC

D gene: -
J gene: TRBJ2-7
clone size: -
V gene: TRBV7-6
CDR3 protein: CASTGLAEQYF
CDR3 DNA: TGTGCCAGTACAGGGCTCGCCGAGCAGTACTTC

D gene: -
J gene: TRBJ2-7
clone size: -
V gene: TRBV6-5
CDR3 protein: CASSKQGSISYEQYF
CDR3 DNA: TGTGCCAGCAGCAAACAGGGTTCCATCTCCTACGAGCAGTACTTC

D gene: -
J gene: TRBJ2-1
clone size: -
V gene: TRBV24-1
CDR3 protein: CATSPRSGSLYNEQFF
CDR3 DNA: TGTGCCACCAGTCCGCGTTCGGGAAGTCTCTACAATGAGCAGTTCTTC

D gene: -
J gene: TRBJ2-5
clone size: -
V gene: TRBV18
CDR3 protein: CASSPQAAKTQYF
CDR3 DNA: TGTGCCAGCTCACCACAGGCGGCCAAGACCCAGTACTTC

D gene: -
J gene: TRBJ1-3
clone size: -
V gene: TRBV5-1
CDR3 protein: CASSRSSGGRSGNTIYF
CDR3 DNA: TGCGCCAGCAGCCGAAGCTCCGGGGGAAGATCAGGAAACACCATATATTTT

D gene: -
J gene: TRBJ1-2
clone size: -
V gene: TRBV11-2
CDR3 protein: CASSLAGSRGYTF
CDR3 DNA: TGTGCCAGCAGCTTAGCTGGGAGTCGGGGCTACACCTTC

D gene: -
J gene: TRBJ2-7
clone size: -
V gene: TRBV14
CDR3 protein: CASSQGRGPHEQYF
CDR3 DNA: TGTGCCAGCAGCCAAGGCAGGGGCCCACACGAGCAGTACTTC

D gene: TRBD1
J gene: TRBJ1-3
clone size: -
V gene: TRBV19
CDR3 protein: CASRSGTGTGNTIYF
CDR3 DNA: TGTGCCAGTAGGTCCGGGACAGGGACTGGAAACACCATATATTTT

D gene: TRBD2
J gene: TRBJ2-3
clone size: few
V gene: TRBV5-1
CDR3 protein: CASRQPPGLAGVSTDTQYF
CDR3 DNA: TGCGCCAGCAGACAACCTCCGGGACTAGCGGGGGTGAGCACAGATACGCAGTATTTT

D gene: -
J gene: TRBJ1-5
clone size: few
V gene: TRBV3-1/TRBV3-2
CDR3 protein: CASSPGHSNQPQHF
CDR3 DNA: TGTGCCAGCAGCCCAGGGCATAGCAATCAGCCCCAGCATTTT

D gene: -
J gene: TRBJ1-3
clone size: -
V gene: TRBV7-9
CDR3 protein: CASHNVGDTGNTIYF
CDR3 DNA: TGTGCCAGCCATAACGTCGGGGACACAGGAAACACCATATATTTT

D gene: TRBD1
J gene: TRBJ2-3
clone size: -
V gene: TRBV7-9
CDR3 protein: CASSLRDRGVTDTQYF
CDR3 DNA: TGTGCCAGCAGCTTAAGGGACAGGGGTGTAACAGATACGCAGTATTTT

D gene: -
J gene: TRBJ2-3
clone size: -
V gene: TRBV29-1
CDR3 protein: CSVPGTFTDTQYF
CDR3 DNA: TGCAGCGTTCCAGGGACATTCACAGATACGCAGTATTTT

D gene: -
J gene: TRBJ1-5
clone size: -
V gene: TRBV3-1/TRBV3-2
CDR3 protein: CASSQGSGIDSNQPQHF
CDR3 DNA: TGTGCCAGCAGCCAAGGTTCAGGAATTGATAGCAATCAGCCCCAGCATTTT

D gene: -
J gene: TRBJ2-7
clone size: -
V gene: TRBV21-1
CDR3 protein: CASSNDTRCTGEKSEQYF
CDR3 DNA: TGTGCCAGCAGCAATGATACCCGCTGCACAGGTGAGAAGAGTGAGCAGTACTTC

D gene: TRBD2
J gene: TRBJ2-5
clone size: -
V gene: TRBV3-1/TRBV3-2
CDR3 protein: CASSQEGRGGLETQYF
CDR3 DNA: TGTGCCAGCAGCCAAGAGGGACGGGGGGGGTTGGAGACCCAGTACTTC

D gene: TRBD2
J gene: TRBJ2-3
clone size: -
V gene: TRBV11-2
CDR3 protein: CASSFRDFPAAGVTQYF
CDR3 DNA: TGTGCCAGCAGCTTCCGGGACTTTCCGGCGGCGGGGGTTACGCAGTATTTT

D gene: TRBD1
J gene: TRBJ2-7
clone size: -
V gene: TRBV18
CDR3 protein: CASSLPGGFYEQYF
CDR3 DNA: TGTGCCAGCTCACTTCCAGGGGGTTTCTACGAGCAGTACTTC

D gene: TRBD1
J gene: TRBJ2-2
clone size: -
V gene: TRBV10-3
CDR3 protein: CAIRQGADTGELFF
CDR3 DNA: TGTGCCATCAGGCAGGGGGCTGACACCGGGGAGCTGTTTTTT

D gene: TRBD1
J gene: TRBJ1-2
clone size: -
V gene: TRBV2
CDR3 protein: CASRGQGYGYTF
CDR3 DNA: TGTGCCAGCAGAGGACAGGGCTATGGCTACACCTTC